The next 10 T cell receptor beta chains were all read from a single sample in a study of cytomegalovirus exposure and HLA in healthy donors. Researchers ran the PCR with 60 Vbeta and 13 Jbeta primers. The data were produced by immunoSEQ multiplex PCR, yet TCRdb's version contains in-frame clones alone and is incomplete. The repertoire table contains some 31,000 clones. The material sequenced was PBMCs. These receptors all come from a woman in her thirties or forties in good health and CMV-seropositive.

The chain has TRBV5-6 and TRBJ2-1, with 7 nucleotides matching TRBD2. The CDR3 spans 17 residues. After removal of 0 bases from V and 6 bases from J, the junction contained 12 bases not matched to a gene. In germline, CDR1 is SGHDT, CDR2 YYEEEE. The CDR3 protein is CASSLAQLWGGVNEQFF. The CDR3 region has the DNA TGTGCCAGCAGCTTGGCCCAGCTATGGGGAGGGGTCAATGAGCAGTTCTTC.

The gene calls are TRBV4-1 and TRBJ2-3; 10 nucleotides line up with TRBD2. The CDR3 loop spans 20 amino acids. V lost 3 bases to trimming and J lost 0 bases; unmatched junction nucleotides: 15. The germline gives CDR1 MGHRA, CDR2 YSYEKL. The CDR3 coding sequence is TGCGCCAGCAGCCACAGGGGACTAGCGTCATCCTTCCGTAGCACAGATACGCAGTATTTT. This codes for CASSHRGLASSFRSTDTQYF.

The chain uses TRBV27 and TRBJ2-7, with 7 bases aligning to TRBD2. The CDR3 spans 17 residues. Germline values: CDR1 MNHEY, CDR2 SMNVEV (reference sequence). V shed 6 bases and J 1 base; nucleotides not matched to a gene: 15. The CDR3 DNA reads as TGTGCCAGCAGGCGTGTAGGCGGGAGAGGGAGATCCTACGAGCAGTACTTC. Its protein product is CASRRVGGRGRSYEQYF.

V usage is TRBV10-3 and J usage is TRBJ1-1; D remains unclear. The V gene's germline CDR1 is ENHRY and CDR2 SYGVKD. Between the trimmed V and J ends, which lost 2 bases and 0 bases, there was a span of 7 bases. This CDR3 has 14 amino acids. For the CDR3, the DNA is TGTGCCATCAGTGAGAAGGGAGTGAACACTGAAGCTTTCTTT. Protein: CAISEKGVNTEAFF.

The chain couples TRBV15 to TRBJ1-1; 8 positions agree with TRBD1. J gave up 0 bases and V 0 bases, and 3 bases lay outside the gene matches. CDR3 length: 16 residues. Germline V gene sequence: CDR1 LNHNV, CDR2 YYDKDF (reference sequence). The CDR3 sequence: CATSRDRTGLNTEAFF. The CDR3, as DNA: TGTGCCACCAGCAGAGACCGGACAGGGTTGAACACTGAAGCTTTCTTT.

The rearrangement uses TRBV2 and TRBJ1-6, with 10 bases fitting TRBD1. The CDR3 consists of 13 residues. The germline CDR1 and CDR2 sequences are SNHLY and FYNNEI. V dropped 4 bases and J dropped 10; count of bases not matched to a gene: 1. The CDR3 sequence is CASSGDRGSPLHF. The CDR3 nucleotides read TGTGCCAGCAGTGGGGACAGGGGCTCACCCCTCCACTTT.

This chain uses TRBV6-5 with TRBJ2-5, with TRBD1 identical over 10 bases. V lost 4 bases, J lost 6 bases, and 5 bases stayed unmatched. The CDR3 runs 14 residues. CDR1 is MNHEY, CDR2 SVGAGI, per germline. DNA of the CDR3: TGTGCCAGCAGTTCGGGACAGGGGAAGCAGACCCAGTACTTC. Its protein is CASSSGQGKQTQYF.

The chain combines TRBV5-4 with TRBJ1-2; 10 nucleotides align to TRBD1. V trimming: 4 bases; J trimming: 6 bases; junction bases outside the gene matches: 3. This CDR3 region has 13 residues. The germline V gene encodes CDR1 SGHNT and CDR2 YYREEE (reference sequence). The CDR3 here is CASSRQGADGYTF. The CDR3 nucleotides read TGTGCCAGCAGCCGACAGGGGGCAGATGGCTACACCTTC.

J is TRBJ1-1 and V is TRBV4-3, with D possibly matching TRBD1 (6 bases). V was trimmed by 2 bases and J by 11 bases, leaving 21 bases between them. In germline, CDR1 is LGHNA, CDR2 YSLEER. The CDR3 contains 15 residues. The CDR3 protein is CASSQRLGAYGEAFF. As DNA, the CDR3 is TGCGCCAGCAGCCAAAGGTTGGGGGCGTATGGGGAGGCTTTCTTT.

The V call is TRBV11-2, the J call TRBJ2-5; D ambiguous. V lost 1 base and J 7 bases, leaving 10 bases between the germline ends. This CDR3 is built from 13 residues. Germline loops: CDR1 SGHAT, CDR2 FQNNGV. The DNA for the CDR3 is TGTGCCAGCAGCTTAGCCCAGTTCTGGACCCAGTACTTC. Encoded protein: CASSLAQFWTQYF.